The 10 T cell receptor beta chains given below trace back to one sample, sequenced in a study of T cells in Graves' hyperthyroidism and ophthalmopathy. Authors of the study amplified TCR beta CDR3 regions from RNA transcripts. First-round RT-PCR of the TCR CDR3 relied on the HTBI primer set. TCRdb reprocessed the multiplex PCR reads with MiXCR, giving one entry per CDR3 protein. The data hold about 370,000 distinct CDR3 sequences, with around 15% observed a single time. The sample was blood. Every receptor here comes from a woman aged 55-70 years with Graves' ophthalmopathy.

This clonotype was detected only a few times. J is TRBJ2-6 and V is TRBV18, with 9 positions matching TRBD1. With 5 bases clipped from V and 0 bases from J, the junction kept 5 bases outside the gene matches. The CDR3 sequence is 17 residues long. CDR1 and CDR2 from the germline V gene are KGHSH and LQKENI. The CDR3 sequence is CASSARDRVSGANVLTF. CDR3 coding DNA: TGTGCCAGCTCAGCCCGGGACAGGGTCTCTGGGGCCAACGTCCTGACTTTC. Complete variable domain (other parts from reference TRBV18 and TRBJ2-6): NAGVMQNPRHLVRRRGQEARLRCSPMKGHSHVYWYRQLPEEGLKFMVYLQKENIIDESGMPKERFSAEFPKEGPSILRIQQVVRGDSAAYFCASSARDRVSGANVLTFGAGSRLTVL.

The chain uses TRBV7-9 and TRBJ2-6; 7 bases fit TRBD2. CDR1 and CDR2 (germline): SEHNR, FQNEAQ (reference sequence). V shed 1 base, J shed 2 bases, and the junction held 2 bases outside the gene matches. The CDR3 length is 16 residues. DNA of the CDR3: TGTGCCAGCAGCTTAGGGGAGGGCCCTGGGGCCAACGTCCTGACTTTC. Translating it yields CASSLGEGPGANVLTF.

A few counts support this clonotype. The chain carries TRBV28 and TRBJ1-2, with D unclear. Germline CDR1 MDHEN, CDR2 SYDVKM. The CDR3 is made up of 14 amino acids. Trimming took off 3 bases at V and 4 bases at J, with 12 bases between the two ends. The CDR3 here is CASSFGPGSYGYTF. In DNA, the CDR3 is TGTGCCAGCAGTTTTGGTCCGGGGAGCTATGGCTACACCTTC.

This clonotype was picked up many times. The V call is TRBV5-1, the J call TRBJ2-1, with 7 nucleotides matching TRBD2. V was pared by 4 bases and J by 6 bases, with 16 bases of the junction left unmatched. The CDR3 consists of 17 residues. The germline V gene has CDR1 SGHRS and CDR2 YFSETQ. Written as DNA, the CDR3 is TGCGCCAGCAGCCCGGAGGGAGCGCGGGAGTGGCTCAATGAGCAGTTCTTC. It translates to CASSPEGAREWLNEQFF.

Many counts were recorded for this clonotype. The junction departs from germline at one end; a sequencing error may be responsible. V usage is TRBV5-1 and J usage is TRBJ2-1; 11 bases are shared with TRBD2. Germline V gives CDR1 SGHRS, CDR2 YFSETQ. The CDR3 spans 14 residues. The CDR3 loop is CASSGTSGYNEQFF. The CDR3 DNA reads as TGTGCCAGCAGCGGGACTAGCGGTTACAATGAGCAGTTCTTC.

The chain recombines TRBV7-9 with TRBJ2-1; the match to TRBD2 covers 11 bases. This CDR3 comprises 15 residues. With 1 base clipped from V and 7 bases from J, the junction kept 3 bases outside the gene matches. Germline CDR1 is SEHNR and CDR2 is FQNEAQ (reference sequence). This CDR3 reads CASSLDRLAGNEQFF. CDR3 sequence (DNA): TGTGCCAGCAGCTTAGACCGACTAGCGGGAAATGAGCAGTTCTTC.

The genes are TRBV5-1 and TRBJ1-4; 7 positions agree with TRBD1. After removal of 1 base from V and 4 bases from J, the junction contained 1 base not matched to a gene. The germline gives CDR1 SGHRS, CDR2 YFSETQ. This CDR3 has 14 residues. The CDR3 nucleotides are TGCGCCAGCAGCTTGCGACAGGGTAATGAAAAACTGTTTTTT. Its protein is CASSLRQGNEKLFF. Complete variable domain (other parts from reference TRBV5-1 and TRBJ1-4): KAGVTQTPRYLIKTRGQQVTLSCSPISGHRSVSWYQQTPGQGLQFLFEYFSETQRNKGNFPGRFSGRQFSNSRSEMNVSTLELGDSALYLCASSLRQGNEKLFFGSGTQLSVL.

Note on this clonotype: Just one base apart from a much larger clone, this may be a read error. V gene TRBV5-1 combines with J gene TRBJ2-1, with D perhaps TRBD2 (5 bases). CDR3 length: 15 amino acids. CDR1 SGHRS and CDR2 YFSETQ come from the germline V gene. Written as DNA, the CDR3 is TGCGCCAGCAGCTTGGCGCTAGCAGAGTACAATGAGCAGTCCTTC. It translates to CASSLALAEYNEQSF.

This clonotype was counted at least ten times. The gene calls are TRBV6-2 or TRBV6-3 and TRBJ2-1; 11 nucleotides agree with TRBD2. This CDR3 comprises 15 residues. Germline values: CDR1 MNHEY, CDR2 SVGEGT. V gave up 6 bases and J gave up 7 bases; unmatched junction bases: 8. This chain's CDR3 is CASSLTSGSWNEQFF. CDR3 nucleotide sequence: TGTGCCAGCAGCCTAACTAGCGGGAGTTGGAATGAGCAGTTCTTC.

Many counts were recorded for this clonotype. DNA of the CDR3: TGCGCCAGCAGCTTGGTACCTAGCGGAGCCTACAATGAGCAGTTCTTC. The encoded protein is CASSLVPSGAYNEQFF. V is TRBV5-1 and J is TRBJ2-1; 7 bases map to TRBD2. Trimming at V came to 0 bases and at J to 2 bases, leaving 5 bases not matched to a gene. CDR3 length equals 16 residues. CDR1 and CDR2 (germline): SGHRS, YFSETQ.